These 7 T cell receptor beta chains were sequenced from one sample in a study of cytomegalovirus exposure and HLA in healthy donors. A multiplex PCR was run with 60 Vbeta primers and 13 Jbeta primers. Measured with immunoSEQ multiplex PCR; TCRdb has only the in-frame clones, and not every one. The repertoire holds 100,000 to 150,000 clones, with approximately 79% as singletons. Sequences were obtained from PBMCs. These receptors all come from a man between 25 and 39 years old in good health and CMV-seronegative.

This rearrangement joins TRBV19 to TRBJ2-3; D is possibly TRBD1 (5 bases). V was clipped by 5 bases and J by 4 bases, with 10 bases between them. CDR3 length equals 13 residues. The germline gives CDR1 LNHDA, CDR2 SQIVND (reference sequence). The CDR3 DNA is TGTGCCAGTAGTGCAGGGATTTCAGATACGCAGTATTTT. Protein: CASSAGISDTQYF.

The chain carries TRBV13 and TRBJ2-2; 7 bases fit TRBD2. The CDR3 consists of 17 residues. V dropped 0 bases and J dropped 4; count of bases not matched to a gene: 8. The germline V gene encodes CDR1 PRHDT and CDR2 FYEKMQ (reference sequence). The CDR3 DNA reads TGTGCCAGCAGCTTAGGCCTCACCCCGGGGGGCACCGGGGAGCTGTTTTTT. Translating gives CASSLGLTPGGTGELFF.

The chain has TRBV27 and TRBJ1-4, with D hard to call. Per the germline V gene, CDR1 is MNHEY and CDR2 is SMNVEV (reference sequence). The CDR3 runs 15 residues. The ends were cut back, 3 bases at V and 1 base at J, with 9 bases in the middle. Here the CDR3 reads CASSFDGRTNEKLFF. As DNA, the CDR3 is TGTGCCAGCAGTTTCGATGGGCGAACTAATGAAAAACTGTTTTTT.

The chain joins TRBV4-1 to TRBJ1-5, with D tentatively TRBD1 (5 bases). The CDR3 covers 19 residues. The V and J ends lost 1 base and 0 bases respectively, with 19 bases between them. CDR1 is MGHRA and CDR2 is YSYEKL in the germline V gene. The CDR3 spells CASSQGLQGTFDSNQPQHF. The CDR3 DNA reads TGCGCCAGCAGCCAAGGACTGCAGGGTACTTTCGATAGCAATCAGCCCCAGCATTTT.

The chain couples TRBV5-1 to TRBJ2-7, with TRBD1 identical over 12 bases. This CDR3 contains 15 residues. The trim removed 5 bases at V and 4 bases at J, leaving 7 bases unmatched. In germline, CDR1 is SGHRS, CDR2 YFSETQ. The CDR3 DNA is TGCGCCAGCAGGGCCGGGACAGGGGGCCTTTACGAGCAGTACTTC. Translation gives CASRAGTGGLYEQYF. Full variable domain (remainder filled in from reference TRBV5-1 and TRBJ2-7): KAGVTQTPRYLIKTRGQQVTLSCSPISGHRSVSWYQQTPGQGLQFLFEYFSETQRNKGNFPGRFSGRQFSNSRSEMNVSTLELGDSALYLCASRAGTGGLYEQYFGPGTRLTVT.

This chain links TRBV10-2 with TRBJ1-5; D possibly corresponds to TRBD1 (5 bases). Deletions cut 4 bases from V and 3 bases from J, with 7 bases between. Germline V lookup: CDR1 WSHSY, CDR2 SAAADI. There are 13 residues in the CDR3. CDR3 sequence: CASSAGDNQPQHF. The CDR3 region has the DNA TGCGCCAGCAGTGCGGGGGACAATCAGCCCCAGCATTTT.

This chain connects TRBV7-6 to TRBJ1-5; D is unresolved. Trimming took 5 bases from V and 3 from J, leaving 5 bases between them. The length of the CDR3 is 12 residues. CDR1 and CDR2 from the germline V gene are SGHVS and FNYEAQ. CDR3 nucleotide sequence: TGTGCCAGCAGCGGGCCCAATCAGCCCCAGCATTTT. Protein: CASSGPNQPQHF.